Reported below is one T cell receptor (beta chain). The target antigen is unknown. The sample is drawn from a study of vaccination effects on CD4 cells after COVID-19. Germline V CDR1 and CDR2: LNHDA, SQIVND (reference sequence). V lost 8 bases to trimming and J lost 7 bases, with 19 bases between them. CDR3 length equals 14 residues. Antigen-specific CD4+ T cells were expanded (with viral peptide pools) by the ViraFEST assay ahead of sequencing. CD4+ T cells were isolated after around 10 days of culture. Each person got two doses of an mRNA SARS-CoV-2 vaccine, BNT162b2 or mRNA-1273. Sequencing was performed with immunoSEQ multiplex PCR; in TCRdb, only in-frame clones are kept and a portion is missing. The data contain 25,000 to 30,000 clones, approximately 71% of them singletons.

This chain connects TRBV19 to TRBJ2-3; D may correspond to TRBD1 or TRBD2 (5 bases each). The sample here was CD4+ T cells from PBMCs cultured with HCoV-NL63 spike peptides, taken after COVID-19 vaccination. The TCR sequence derives from a human donor who received a COVID-19 vaccine. CDR3 sequence (DNA): TGTGCCAGTTCTACTGGGCAGGGAGTGAATACGCAGTATTTT. Protein sequence: CASSTGQGVNTQYF.